This TCR beta chain was captured in a study of T cell responses to AZD1222 COVID-19 vaccine. As for the study in general: Both about-4-week and about-12-week second-dose recipients were combined. Findings and limits, study-wide: Spike-spanning, vaccine-associated CD4 TCRs were dominant at 160-218 and 743-854.

On this clone itself: What it binds is unknown.

The repertoire was sequenced with immunoSEQ multiplex PCR; TCRdb's copy has only in-frame clones and lacks some. The repertoire holds some 150,000 clones, with roughly 90% as singletons. Trimming removed 2 bases at V and 4 bases at J, with 10 bases between. CDR1 and CDR2 from the germline V gene are LGHDT and YNNKEL (reference sequence). The CDR3 contains 14 residues. The chain joins TRBV3-1 (or the pseudogene TRBV3-2) to TRBJ2-3; TRBD2 is a possible D gene (5 bases). The TCR sequence derives from an adult in good health. Sequenced material: peripheral blood, taken on day 0 of AZD1222 vaccination. The CDR3 region is CASSQRGTADTQYF. The CDR3 DNA reads TGTGCCAGCAGCCAACGGGGAACCGCAGATACGCAGTATTTT.